The 10 T cell receptor beta chains below were found in one sample sequenced in a study of response to subunit inactivated influenza vaccine (dated by TCRdb to the late 2010s). The protocol used for the library was RT-PCR. Sequencing used an Illumina HiSeq 2500. The public reads were run again by TCRdb, first through fastp at Q25 and then through MiXCR, and only productive beta chains were kept. Here each entry gathers all rows of one CDR3 protein and keeps the most common genes and DNA. The sample table contains 550,000 to 600,000 distinct CDR3 sequences; only one count was recorded for over 9.5% of them. The top ten clonotypes cover roughly 10% of the sample. The input for sequencing was PBMCs from blood, taken on the day of vaccination. These receptor sequences come from a man aged 45-65 years who received an inactivated influenza vaccine. Donor details come from another sample of the same person, matched by shared clones.

This clonotype was counted between two and nine times. This rearrangement joins TRBV3-1 to TRBJ2-7, with 13 bases fitting TRBD2. CDR1 is LGHDT, CDR2 YNNKEL, per germline (reference sequence). The CDR3 contains 16 residues. J lost 0 bases, V lost 4 bases, and 3 bases had no gene match. The CDR3 DNA follows: TGTGCCAGCAGCCCAACTAGCGGGAGGGTCTCCTACGAGCAGTACTTC. Protein: CASSPTSGRVSYEQYF.

The chain employs TRBV12-3 or TRBV12-4 and TRBJ2-6; D is possibly TRBD1 or TRBD2 (5 bases each). The CDR3 runs 18 residues. Trimming removed 10 bases from V and 2 bases from J, with 24 bases in between. The CDR3 here is CAICPGSGYIAGANVLTF. DNA of the CDR3: TGTGCCATCTGTCCGGGGTCAGGGTATATCGCTGGGGCCAACGTCCTGACTTTC.

In its sample, this clonotype was seen a few times. This chain joins TRBV5-1 and TRBJ1-1, with unresolved D. The length of the CDR3 is 12 residues. The V end lost 3 bases, the J end lost 3 bases, and 6 bases lay between the germline ends. Germline lookup yields CDR1 SGHRS and CDR2 YFSETQ. The CDR3 here is CASSSPDTEAFF. Here the CDR3 DNA reads TGCGCCAGCAGCTCGCCGGACACTGAAGCTTTCTTT.

The CDR3 protein is CASNPAGTGPRDTQYF. CDR3 DNA: TGTGCCAGTAATCCCGCGGGTACGGGTCCCCGGGATACGCAGTATTTT. The V call is TRBV19, the J call TRBJ2-3; D may be TRBD2 (5 bases). The germline CDR1 and CDR2 sequences are LNHDA and SQIVND (reference sequence). This CDR3 is built from 16 residues. The germline V and J ends were trimmed by 7 bases and 6 bases, with 23 bases remaining between them.

The chain combines TRBV30 with TRBJ2-1, with a possible D match to TRBD1 (6 bases). The CDR3 totals 12 residues. Trimming removed 2 bases at V and 8 bases at J, with 10 bases between. From germline, CDR1 is GTSNPN and CDR2 SVGIG (reference sequence). CDR3 DNA: TGTGCCTGGAGTAACACAGGGTATGAGCAGTTCTTC. This codes for CAWSNTGYEQFF.

The chain combines TRBV2 with TRBJ1-4; D gene uncertain. V lost 7 bases, J lost 0 bases, and 18 bases lay in between. CDR3 length: 17 residues. From germline, CDR1 is SNHLY and CDR2 FYNNEI. The CDR3 DNA follows: TGTGCCAGCACCCCCCGCGGCCCAGGCGCAACTAATGAAAAACTGTTTTTT. It encodes CASTPRGPGATNEKLFF.

The V call is TRBV6-2 or TRBV6-3, the J call TRBJ2-3; possibly TRBD1 or TRBD2 for D (6 bases each). The CDR3 covers 14 residues. Per the germline V gene, CDR1 is MNHEY and CDR2 is SVGEGT. The V gene lost 2 bases and the J gene lost 3 bases, with 9 bases spanning the gap. The chain's CDR3 is CASSYGGLTDTQYF. In DNA form, the CDR3 reads TGTGCCAGCAGTTACGGGGGGCTGACAGATACGCAGTATTTT.

This clonotype was observed many times. This chain uses TRBV5-1 with TRBJ1-2; D is unclear. The CDR3 has 16 residues. Germline V gene sequence: CDR1 SGHRS, CDR2 YFSETQ. The V and J ends lost 0 bases and 3 bases respectively, with 15 bases between them. The CDR3 DNA follows: TGCGCCAGCAGCTTGGTTTCGAGAAGCAAGGACTATGGCTACACCTTC. This translates into CASSLVSRSKDYGYTF.

There are many counts of this clonotype. The chain employs TRBV5-1 and TRBJ1-1; unclear D gene. V was shortened by 0 bases and J by 2 bases, with 11 bases between the two germline ends. The CDR3 totals 15 residues. Germline CDR1 is SGHRS and CDR2 is YFSETQ. The CDR3 sequence: CASSLAGSPNTEAFF. The DNA for the CDR3 is TGCGCCAGCAGCTTGGCGGGCAGTCCCAACACTGAAGCTTTCTTT. Supplemented by reference TRBV5-1 and TRBJ1-1, the full variable domain reads KAGVTQTPRYLIKTRGQQVTLSCSPISGHRSVSWYQQTPGQGLQFLFEYFSETQRNKGNFPGRFSGRQFSNSRSEMNVSTLELGDSALYLCASSLAGSPNTEAFFGQGTRLTVV.

The genes are TRBV25-1 and TRBJ2-3; D possibly corresponds to TRBD2 (5 bases). V shed 2 bases and J shed 0 bases, with 15 bases lying between them. Per the germline V gene, CDR1 is MGHDK and CDR2 is SYGVNS. This CDR3 is 17 amino acids long. Here the CDR3 DNA reads TGTGCCAGCAGTGAAACCAATCGCGGGCTGAGCACAGATACGCAGTATTTT. This encodes CASSETNRGLSTDTQYF.